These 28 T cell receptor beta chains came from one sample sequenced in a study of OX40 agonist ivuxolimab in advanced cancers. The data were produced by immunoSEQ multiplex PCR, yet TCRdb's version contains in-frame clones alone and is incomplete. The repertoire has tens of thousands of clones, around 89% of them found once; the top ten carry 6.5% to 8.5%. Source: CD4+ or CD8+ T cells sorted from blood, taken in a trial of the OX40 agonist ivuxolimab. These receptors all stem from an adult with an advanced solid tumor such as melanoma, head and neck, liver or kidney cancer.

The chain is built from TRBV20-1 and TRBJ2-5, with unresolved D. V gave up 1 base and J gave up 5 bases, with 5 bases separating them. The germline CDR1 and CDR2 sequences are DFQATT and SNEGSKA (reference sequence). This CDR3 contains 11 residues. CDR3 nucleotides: TGCAGTGCTAGAGTCGTGGAGACCCAGTACTTC. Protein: CSARVVETQYF.

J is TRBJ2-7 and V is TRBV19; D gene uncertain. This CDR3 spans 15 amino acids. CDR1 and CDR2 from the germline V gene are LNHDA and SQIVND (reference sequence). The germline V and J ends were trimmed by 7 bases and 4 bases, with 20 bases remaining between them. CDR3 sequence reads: CASTPEWGYGYEQYF. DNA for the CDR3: TGTGCCAGTACCCCAGAGTGGGGTTACGGATACGAGCAGTACTTC.

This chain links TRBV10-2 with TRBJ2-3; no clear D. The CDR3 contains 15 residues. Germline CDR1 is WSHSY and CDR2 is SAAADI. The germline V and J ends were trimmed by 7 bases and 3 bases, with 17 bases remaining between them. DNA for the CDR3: TGCGCCAGCAAGTCACGAGACCGTTCGACAGATACGCAGTATTTT. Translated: CASKSRDRSTDTQYF.

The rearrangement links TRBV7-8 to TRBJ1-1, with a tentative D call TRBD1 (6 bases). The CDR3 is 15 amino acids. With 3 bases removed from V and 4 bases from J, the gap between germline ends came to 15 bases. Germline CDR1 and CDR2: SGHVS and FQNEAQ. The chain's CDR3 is CASSLPGAGSTEAFF. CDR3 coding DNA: TGTGCCAGCAGCTTGCCGGGGGCCGGGAGCACTGAAGCTTTCTTT. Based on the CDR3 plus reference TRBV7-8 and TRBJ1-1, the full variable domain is GAGVSQSPRYKVAKRGQDVALRCDPISGHVSLFWYQQALGQGPEFLTYFQNEAQLDKSGLPSDRFFAERPEGSVSTLKIQRTQQEDSAVYLCASSLPGAGSTEAFFGQGTRLTVV.

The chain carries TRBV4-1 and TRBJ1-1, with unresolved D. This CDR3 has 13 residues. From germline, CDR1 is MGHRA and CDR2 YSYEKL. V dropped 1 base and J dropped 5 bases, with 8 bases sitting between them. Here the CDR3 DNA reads TGCGCCAGCAGCCAAGGACCAACGACTGAAGCTTTCTTT. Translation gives CASSQGPTTEAFF.

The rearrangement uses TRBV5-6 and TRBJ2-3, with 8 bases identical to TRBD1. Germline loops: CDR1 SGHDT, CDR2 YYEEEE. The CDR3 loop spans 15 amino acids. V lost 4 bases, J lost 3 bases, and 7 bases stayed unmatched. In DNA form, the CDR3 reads TGTGCCAGCAGCCTCCGGACAGGGATGACAGATACGCAGTATTTT. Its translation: CASSLRTGMTDTQYF. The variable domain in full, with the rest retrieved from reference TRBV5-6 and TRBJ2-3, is DAGVTQSPTHLIKTRGQQVTLRCSPKSGHDTVSWYQQALGQGPQFIFQYYEEEERQRGNFPDRFSGHQFPNYSSELNVNALLLGDSALYLCASSLRTGMTDTQYFGPGTRLTVL.

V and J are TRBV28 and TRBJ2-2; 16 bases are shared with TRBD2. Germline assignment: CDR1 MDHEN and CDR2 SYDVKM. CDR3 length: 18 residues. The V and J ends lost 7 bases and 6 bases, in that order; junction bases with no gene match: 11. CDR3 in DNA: TGTGCCAGCACCATCGCCGGGACTAGCGGGAGGGCCCCCGGGGAGCTGTTTTTT. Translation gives CASTIAGTSGRAPGELFF.

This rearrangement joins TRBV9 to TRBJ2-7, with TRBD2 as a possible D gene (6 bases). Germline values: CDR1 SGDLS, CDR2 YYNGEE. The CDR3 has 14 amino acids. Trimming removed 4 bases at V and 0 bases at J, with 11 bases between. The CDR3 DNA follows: TGTGCCAGCAGCCCCGGGACTGACTCCTACGAGCAGTACTTC. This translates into CASSPGTDSYEQYF. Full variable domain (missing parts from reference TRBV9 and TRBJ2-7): DSGVTQTPKHLITATGQRVTLRCSPRSGDLSVYWYQQSLDQGLQFLIQYYNGEERAKGNILERFSAQQFPDLHSELNLSSLELGDSALYFCASSPGTDSYEQYFGPGTRLTVT.

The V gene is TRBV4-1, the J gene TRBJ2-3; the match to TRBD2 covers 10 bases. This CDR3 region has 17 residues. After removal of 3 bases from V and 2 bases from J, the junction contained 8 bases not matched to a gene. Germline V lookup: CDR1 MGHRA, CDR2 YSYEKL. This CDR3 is CASSHSRTSGNTDTQYF. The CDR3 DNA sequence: TGCGCCAGCAGCCATTCCCGGACTAGCGGAAACACAGATACGCAGTATTTT.

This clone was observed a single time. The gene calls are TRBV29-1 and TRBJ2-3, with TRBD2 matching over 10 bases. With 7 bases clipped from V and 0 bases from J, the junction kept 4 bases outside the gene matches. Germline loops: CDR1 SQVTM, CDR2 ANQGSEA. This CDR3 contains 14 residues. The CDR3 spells CSGQRGGSTDTQYF. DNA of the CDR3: TGCAGCGGGCAGCGGGGGGGAAGCACAGATACGCAGTATTTT.

CDR3 amino acids: CASSIQTTGMGGYTF. In DNA form, the CDR3 reads TGTGCCAGCAGCATCCAAACGACGGGGATGGGGGGCTACACCTTC. The chain employs TRBV7-9 and TRBJ1-2; D ambiguous. CDR3 length equals 15 residues. Germline V gives CDR1 SEHNR, CDR2 FQNEAQ (reference sequence). Trimming pared 5 bases from V and 8 bases from J, leaving 21 bases between.

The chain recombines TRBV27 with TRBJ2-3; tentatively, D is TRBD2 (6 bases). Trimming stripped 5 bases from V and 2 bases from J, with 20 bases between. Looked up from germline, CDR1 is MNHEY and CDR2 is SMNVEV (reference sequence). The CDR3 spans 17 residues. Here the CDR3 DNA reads TGTGCCAGCAGTACTCATTTCGGGGGAGTAACCACAGATACGCAGTATTTT. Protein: CASSTHFGGVTTDTQYF.

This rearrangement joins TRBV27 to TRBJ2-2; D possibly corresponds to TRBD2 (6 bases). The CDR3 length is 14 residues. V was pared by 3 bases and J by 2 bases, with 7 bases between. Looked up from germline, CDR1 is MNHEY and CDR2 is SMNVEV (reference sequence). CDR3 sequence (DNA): TGTGCCAGCAGTTTGGGGACTAACACCGGGGAGCTGTTTTTT. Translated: CASSLGTNTGELFF.

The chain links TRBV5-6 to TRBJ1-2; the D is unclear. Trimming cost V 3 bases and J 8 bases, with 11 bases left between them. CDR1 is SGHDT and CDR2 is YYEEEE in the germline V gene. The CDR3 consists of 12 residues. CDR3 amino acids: CASSSGYRGYTF. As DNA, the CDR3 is TGTGCCAGCAGCTCTGGGTATCGCGGCTACACCTTC.

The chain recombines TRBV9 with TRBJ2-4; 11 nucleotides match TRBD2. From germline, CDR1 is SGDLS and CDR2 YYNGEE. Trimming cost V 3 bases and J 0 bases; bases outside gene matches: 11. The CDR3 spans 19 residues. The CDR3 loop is CASSEGTSGFSLAKNIQYF. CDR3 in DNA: TGTGCCAGCAGCGAAGGGACTAGCGGCTTCAGTCTAGCCAAAAACATTCAGTACTTC.

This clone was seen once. This CDR3 is CASSQDPGQSNSGNTIYF. CDR3 in DNA: TGTGCCAGCAGCCAGGATCCGGGACAGAGTAACTCTGGAAACACCATATATTTT. The V gene is TRBV4-2, the J gene TRBJ1-3, with 7 bases aligning to TRBD1. Germline V gives CDR1 LGHNA, CDR2 YNFKEQ. The CDR3 is made up of 18 amino acids. Unmatched junction bases numbered 11, after V lost 3 bases and J lost 0 bases.

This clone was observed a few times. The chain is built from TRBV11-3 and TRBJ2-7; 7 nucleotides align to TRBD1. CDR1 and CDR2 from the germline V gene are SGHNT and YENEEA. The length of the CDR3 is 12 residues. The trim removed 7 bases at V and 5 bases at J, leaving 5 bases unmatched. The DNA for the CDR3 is TGTGCCAGCACCTTTACAGGGGACGAGCAGTACTTC. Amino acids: CASTFTGDEQYF.

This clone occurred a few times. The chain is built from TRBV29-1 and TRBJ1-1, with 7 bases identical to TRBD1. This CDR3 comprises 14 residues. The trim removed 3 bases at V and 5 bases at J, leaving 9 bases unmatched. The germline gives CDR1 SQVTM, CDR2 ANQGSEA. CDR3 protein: CSVDGGGWLTEAFF. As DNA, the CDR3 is TGCAGCGTTGACGGAGGGGGCTGGTTGACTGAAGCTTTCTTT.

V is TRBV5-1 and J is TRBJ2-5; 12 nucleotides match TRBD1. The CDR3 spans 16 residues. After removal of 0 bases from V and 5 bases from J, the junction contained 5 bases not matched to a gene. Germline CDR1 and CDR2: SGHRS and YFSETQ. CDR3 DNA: TGCGCCAGCAGCTTGGGGGGACAGGGGGCTTCGGAGACCCAGTACTTC. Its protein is CASSLGGQGASETQYF.

CDR3 residues: CSVTTGVSNQPQHF. The CDR3 DNA sequence: TGCAGCGTTACGACAGGGGTTAGCAATCAGCCCCAGCATTTT. J is TRBJ1-5 and V is TRBV29-1; 8 bases are a match to TRBD1. The CDR3 is made up of 14 amino acids. Germline lookup yields CDR1 SQVTM and CDR2 ANQGSEA. The V and J ends lost 5 bases and 0 bases, in that order; junction bases with no gene match: 3.

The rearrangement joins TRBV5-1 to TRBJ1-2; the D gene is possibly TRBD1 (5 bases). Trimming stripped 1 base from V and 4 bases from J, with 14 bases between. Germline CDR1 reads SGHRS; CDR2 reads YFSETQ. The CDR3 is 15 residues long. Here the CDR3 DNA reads TGCGCCAGCAGCTTGTACCAGGGATCACCCTATGGCTACACCTTC. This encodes CASSLYQGSPYGYTF.

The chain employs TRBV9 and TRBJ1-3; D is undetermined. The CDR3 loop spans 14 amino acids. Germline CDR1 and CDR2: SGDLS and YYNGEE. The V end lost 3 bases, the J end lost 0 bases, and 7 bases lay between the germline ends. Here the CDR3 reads CASSGTVSGNTIYF. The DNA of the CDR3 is TGTGCCAGCAGCGGTACAGTCTCTGGAAACACCATATATTTT.

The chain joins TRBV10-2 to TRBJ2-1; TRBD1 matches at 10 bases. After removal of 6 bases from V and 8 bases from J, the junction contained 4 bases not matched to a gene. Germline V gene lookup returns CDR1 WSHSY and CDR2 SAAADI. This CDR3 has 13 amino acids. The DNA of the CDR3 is TGCGCCAGCAGCCTGACAGGGGGCTATGAGCAGTTCTTC. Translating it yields CASSLTGGYEQFF.

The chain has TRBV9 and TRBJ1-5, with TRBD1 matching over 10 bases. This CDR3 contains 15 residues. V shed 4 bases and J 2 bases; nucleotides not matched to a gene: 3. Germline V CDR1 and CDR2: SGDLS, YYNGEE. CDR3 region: CASSYGTGGNQPQHF. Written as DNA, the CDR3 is TGTGCCAGCAGCTATGGGACAGGGGGCAATCAGCCCCAGCATTTT.

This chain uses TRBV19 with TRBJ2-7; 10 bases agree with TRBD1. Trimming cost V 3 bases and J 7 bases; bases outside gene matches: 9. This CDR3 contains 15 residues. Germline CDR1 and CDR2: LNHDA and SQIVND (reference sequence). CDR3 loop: CASSMTGTGVMEQYF. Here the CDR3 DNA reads TGTGCCAGTAGTATGACCGGGACAGGGGTCATGGAGCAGTACTTC.

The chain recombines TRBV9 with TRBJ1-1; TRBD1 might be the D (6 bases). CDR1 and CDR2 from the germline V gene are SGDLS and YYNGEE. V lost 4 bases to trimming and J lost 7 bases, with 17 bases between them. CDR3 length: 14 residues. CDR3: CASSPRTAGFEAFF. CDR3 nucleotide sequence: TGTGCCAGCAGCCCACGGACAGCAGGTTTTGAAGCTTTCTTT.

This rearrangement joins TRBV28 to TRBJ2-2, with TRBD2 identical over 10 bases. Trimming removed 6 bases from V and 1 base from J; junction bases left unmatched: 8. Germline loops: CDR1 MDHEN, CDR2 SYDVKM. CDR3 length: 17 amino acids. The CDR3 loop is CASRSFLAGGNTGELFF. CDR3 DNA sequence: TGTGCCAGCAGATCATTCTTAGCGGGAGGGAACACCGGGGAGCTGTTTTTT.

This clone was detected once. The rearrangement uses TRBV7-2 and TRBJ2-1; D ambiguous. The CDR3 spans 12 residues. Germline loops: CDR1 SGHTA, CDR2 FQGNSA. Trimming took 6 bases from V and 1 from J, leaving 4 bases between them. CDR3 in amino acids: CASRVSYNEQFF. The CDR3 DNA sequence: TGTGCCAGCAGGGTTTCCTACAATGAGCAGTTCTTC.